The rows below give T cell receptor beta chains drawn from one sample of a study of blood T cell repertoires in COVID-19. Produced via immunoSEQ multiplex PCR; TCRdb's table is partial and in-frame only. The sample contains 200,000 to 250,000 clones, about 86% of which appear only once. The sequenced sample consisted of PBMCs or T cells enriched from blood (not recorded which). These receptors originate from a woman in her 50s with acute COVID-19. Both conserved end residues are part of each CDR3.

v_call	j_call	cdr3_aa
TRBV29-1	TRBJ1-2	CSVEDPLQGKYGYTF
TRBV7-6	TRBJ2-2	CASSPWPGSGKGAGELFF
TRBV23-1	TRBJ2-7	CASRLAGRQYF
TRBV7-2	TRBJ1-2	CASSLTGDWGYTF
TRBV28	TRBJ1-2	CAGGGSGYGYTF
TRBV5-1	TRBJ2-3	CASGQAGVSDTQYF
TRBV2	TRBJ1-2	CASSAQTGDFYGYTF
TRBV18	TRBJ2-4	CASSPPAVAKNIQYF
TRBV5-1	TRBJ2-7	CASDEGQGYEQYF
TRBV13	TRBJ2-2	CASSLRTGTTGELFF
TRBV6-6	TRBJ2-1	CASSFGTGPPREQFF
TRBV28	TRBJ2-1	CALSLNNEQFF
TRBV12-3/TRBV12-4	TRBJ1-5	CASRAGGNQPQHF
TRBV5-6	TRBJ2-5	CASAFFPTTQETQYF
TRBV30	TRBJ2-1	CAWDSGRASYNEQFF
TRBV27	TRBJ2-7	CASSLYAGAAYEQYF
TRBV19	TRBJ1-5	CASKRRETNQPQHF
TRBV14	TRBJ1-1	CASSQDRSGRAFF
TRBV7-2	TRBJ2-3	CASSLQRGYTDTQYF
TRBV7-3	TRBJ2-5	CASSLGSSGIETQYF
TRBV19	TRBJ2-3	CASRRTSGGTDTQYF
TRBV18	TRBJ1-2	CASSPNTGQGGGYTF
TRBV27	TRBJ2-1	CASSRGVLEQFF
TRBV15	TRBJ1-4	CATSRVQTTNEKLFF
TRBV6-6	TRBJ2-7	CASSSVRPPYEQYF
TRBV25-1	TRBJ2-7	CASSPEQGRSYEQYF
TRBV19	TRBJ2-1	CASSTDSGSAYNEQFF
TRBV7-9	TRBJ2-5	CASSSQTGGGETQYF
TRBV25-1	TRBJ2-7	CASSESRSGSLSYEQYF
TRBV10-3	TRBJ1-2	CAISDSGAGGGYTF
TRBV10-3	TRBJ2-7	CAISTGATYEQYF